The clone carrying this T cell receptor beta chain was counted only a few times. The antigen is unknown. The data derive from a study of cytomegalovirus exposure and HLA in healthy donors. Findings and limits, study-wide: A classifier reportedly called cytomegalovirus status with high sensitivity and specificity. Most TCR sequences were seen very rarely across donors, but some public TCRs occurred in many.

Some clones are missing from TCRdb's copy, which holds only in-frame ones; the method was immunoSEQ multiplex PCR. The sample records 220,000 or so clones, around 86% being singletons. The CDR3 spans 14 residues. Germline V gene lookup returns CDR1 WNHNN and CDR2 SYGVQD (reference sequence). Deletions cut 2 bases from V and 3 bases from J, with 11 bases between. Sequencing was performed on PBMCs. The chain couples TRBV10-1 to TRBJ2-7; weak D call: TRBD1 (5 bases). The origin of this receptor is a woman younger than 35 in good health and CMV-seropositive. As DNA, the CDR3 is TGCGCCAGCAGTGAGCGGGCAGGGAACTACGAGCAGTACTTC. Protein: CASSERAGNYEQYF.